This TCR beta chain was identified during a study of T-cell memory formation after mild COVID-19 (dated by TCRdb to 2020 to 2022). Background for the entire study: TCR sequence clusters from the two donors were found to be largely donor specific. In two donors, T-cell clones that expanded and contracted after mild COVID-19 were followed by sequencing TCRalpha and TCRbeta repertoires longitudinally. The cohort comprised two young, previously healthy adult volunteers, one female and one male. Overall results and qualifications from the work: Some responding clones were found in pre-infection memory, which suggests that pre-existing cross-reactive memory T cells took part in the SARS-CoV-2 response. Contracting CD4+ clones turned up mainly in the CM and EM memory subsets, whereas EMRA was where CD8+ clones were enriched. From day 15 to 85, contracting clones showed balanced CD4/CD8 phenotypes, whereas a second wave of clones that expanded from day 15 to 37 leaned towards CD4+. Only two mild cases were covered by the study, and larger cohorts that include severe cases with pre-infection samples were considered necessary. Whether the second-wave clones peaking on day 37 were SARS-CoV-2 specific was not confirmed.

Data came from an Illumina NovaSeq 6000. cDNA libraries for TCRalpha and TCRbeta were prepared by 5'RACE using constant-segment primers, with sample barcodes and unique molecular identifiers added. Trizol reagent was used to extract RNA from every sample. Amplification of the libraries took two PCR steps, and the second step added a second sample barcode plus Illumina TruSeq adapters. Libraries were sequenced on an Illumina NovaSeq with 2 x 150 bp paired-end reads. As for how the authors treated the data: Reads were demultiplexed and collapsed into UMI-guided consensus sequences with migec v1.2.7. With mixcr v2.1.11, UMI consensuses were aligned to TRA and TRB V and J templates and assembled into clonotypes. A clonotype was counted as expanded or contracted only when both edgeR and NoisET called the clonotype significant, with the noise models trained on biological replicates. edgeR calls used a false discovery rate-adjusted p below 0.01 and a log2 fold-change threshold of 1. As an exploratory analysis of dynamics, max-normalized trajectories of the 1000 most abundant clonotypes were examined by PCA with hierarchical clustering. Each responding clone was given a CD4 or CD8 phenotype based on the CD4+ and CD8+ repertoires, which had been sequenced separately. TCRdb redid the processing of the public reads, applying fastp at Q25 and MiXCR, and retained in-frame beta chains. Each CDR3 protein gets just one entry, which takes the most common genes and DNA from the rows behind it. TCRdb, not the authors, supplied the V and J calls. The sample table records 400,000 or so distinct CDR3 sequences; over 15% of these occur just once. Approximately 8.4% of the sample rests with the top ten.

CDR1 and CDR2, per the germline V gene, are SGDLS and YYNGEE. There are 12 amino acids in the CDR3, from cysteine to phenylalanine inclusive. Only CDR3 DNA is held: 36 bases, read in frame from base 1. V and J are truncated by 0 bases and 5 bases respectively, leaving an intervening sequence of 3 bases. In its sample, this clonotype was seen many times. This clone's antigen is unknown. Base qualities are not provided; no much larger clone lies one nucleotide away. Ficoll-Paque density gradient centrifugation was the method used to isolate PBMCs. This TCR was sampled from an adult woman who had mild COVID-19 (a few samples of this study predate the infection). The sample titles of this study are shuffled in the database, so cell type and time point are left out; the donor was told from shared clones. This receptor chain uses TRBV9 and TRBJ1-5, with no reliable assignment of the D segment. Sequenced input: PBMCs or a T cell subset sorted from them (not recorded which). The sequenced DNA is TGTGCCAGCAGCGTAGGTGATCAGCCCCAGCATTTT. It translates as CASSVGDQPQHF.